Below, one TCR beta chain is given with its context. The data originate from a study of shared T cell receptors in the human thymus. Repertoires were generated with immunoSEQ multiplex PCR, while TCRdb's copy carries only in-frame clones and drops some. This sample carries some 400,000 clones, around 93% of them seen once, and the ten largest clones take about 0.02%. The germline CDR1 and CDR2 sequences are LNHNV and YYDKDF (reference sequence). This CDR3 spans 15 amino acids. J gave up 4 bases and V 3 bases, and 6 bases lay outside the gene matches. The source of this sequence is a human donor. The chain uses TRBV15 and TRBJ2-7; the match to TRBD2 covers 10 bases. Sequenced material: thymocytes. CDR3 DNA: TGTGCCACCAGCAGGGACTCTAGCGGGAGTTACGAGCAGTACTTC. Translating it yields CATSRDSSGSYEQYF.